This TCR beta chain is drawn from a study of OX40 agonist ivuxolimab in advanced cancers. Trimming cost V 7 bases and J 0 bases, with 12 bases left between them. Germline CDR1 reads SGHRS; CDR2 reads YFSETQ. This CDR3 spans 14 amino acids. Assay used: immunoSEQ multiplex PCR; TCRdb lists only in-frame clones, some missing. The sample includes around 45,000 clones, approximately 84% seen only once; the top ten take 30% to 45%. V is TRBV5-1 and J is TRBJ2-3; tentatively, D is TRBD1 (6 bases). This clonotype was sampled from an adult with an advanced solid tumor such as melanoma, head and neck, liver or kidney cancer. This specimen was CD4+ or CD8+ T cells sorted from blood, taken in a trial of the OX40 agonist ivuxolimab. The CDR3 DNA follows: TGCGCCAGCGACGAAAGGGGGAGCACAGATACGCAGTATTTT. Encoded protein: CASDERGSTDTQYF.